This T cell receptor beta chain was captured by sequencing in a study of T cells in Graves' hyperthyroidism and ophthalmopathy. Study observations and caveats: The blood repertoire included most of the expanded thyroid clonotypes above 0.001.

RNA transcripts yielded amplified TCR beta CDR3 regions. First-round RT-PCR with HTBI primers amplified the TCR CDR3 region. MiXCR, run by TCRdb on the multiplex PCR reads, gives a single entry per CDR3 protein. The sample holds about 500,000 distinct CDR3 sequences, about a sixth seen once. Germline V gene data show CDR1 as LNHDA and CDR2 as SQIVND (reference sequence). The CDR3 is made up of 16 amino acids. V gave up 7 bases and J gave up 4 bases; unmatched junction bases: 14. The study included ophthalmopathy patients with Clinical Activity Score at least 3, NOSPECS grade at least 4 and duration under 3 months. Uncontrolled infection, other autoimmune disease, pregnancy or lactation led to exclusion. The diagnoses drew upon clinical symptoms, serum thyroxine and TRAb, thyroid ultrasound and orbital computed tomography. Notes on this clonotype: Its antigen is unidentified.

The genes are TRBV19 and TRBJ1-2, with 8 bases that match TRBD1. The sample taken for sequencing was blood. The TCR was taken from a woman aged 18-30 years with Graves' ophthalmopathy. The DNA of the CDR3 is TGTGCCAGTACCATTGGCAGGGGGCGAGTAACCTATGGCTACACCTTC. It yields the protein CASTIGRGRVTYGYTF.